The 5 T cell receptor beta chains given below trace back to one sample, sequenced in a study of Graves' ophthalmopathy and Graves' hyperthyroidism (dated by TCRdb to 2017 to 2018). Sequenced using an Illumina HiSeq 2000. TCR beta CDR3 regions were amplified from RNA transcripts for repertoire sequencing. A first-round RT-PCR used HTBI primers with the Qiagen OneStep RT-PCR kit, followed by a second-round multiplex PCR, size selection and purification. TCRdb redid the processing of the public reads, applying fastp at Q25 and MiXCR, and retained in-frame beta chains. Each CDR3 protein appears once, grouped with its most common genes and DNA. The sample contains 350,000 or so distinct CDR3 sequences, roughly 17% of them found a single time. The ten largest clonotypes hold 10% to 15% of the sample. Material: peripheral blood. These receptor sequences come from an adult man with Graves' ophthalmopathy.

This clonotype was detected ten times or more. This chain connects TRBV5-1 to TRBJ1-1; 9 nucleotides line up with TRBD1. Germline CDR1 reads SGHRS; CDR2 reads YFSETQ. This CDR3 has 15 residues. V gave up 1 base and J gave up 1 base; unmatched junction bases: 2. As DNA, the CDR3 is TGCGCCAGCAGCTTGTTGGGACAGGGGAACACTGAAGCTTTCTTT. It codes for CASSLLGQGNTEAFF.

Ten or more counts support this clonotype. CDR3 bases: TGCAGTGCCCCTCAGCGGGAAACCTACGAGCAGTACTTC. It translates to CSAPQRETYEQYF. The chain employs TRBV20-1 and TRBJ2-7; 7 bases align to TRBD2. V was clipped by 6 bases and J by 2 bases; unmatched bases: 7. There are 13 residues in the CDR3. The germline gives CDR1 DFQATT, CDR2 SNEGSKA (reference sequence).

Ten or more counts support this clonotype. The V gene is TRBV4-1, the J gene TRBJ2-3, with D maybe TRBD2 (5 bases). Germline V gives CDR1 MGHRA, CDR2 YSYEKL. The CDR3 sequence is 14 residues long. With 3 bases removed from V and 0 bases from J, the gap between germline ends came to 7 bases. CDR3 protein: CASSQEDSTDTQYF. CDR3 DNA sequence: TGCGCCAGCAGCCAGGAGGACAGCACAGATACGCAGTATTTT.

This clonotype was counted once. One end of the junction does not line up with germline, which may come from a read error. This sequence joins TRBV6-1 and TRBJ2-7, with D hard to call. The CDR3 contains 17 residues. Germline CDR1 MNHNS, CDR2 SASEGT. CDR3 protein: CASSHAASTQYVYEQSF. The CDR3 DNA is TGTGCCAGCAGCCACGCGGCTTCAACACAATACGTCTACGAGCAGTCCTTC.

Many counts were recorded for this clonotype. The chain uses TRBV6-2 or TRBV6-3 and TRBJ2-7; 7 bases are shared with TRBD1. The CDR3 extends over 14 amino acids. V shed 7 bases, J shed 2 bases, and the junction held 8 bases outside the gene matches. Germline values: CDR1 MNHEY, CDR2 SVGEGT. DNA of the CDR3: TGTGCCAGCAACCAAGTACAGGGGACCTACGAGCAGTACTTC. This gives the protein CASNQVQGTYEQYF.